This T cell receptor (beta chain) was sequenced for a study of cytotoxic CD8 clonotypes in ibrutinib-treated CLL. In germline, CDR1 is SGHDT, CDR2 YYEEEE. CDR3 length: 14 amino acids. Between the trimmed V and J ends, which lost 2 bases and 3 bases, there was a span of 12 bases. The repertoire was sequenced with immunoSEQ multiplex PCR; TCRdb's copy has only in-frame clones and lacks some. This table has tens of thousands of clones, about 64% appearing once. This material consisted of PBMCs, taken after 12 months of ibrutinib treatment. This chain uses TRBV5-6 with TRBJ2-7; D may be TRBD1 (6 bases). The source is a human donor with chronic lymphocytic leukemia. DNA of the CDR3: TGTGCCAGCAGCTTCACAGGGTCGGACTACGAGCAGTACTTC. Protein: CASSFTGSDYEQYF.